Listed below are T cell receptor beta chains from one sample, sequenced in a study of graft-versus-host responses after intestinal transplantation. Their antigens are not known. Libraries were prepared by immunoSEQ multiplex PCR; TCRdb keeps only in-frame clonotypes and omits some of them. The table records around 90,000 clones, about 94% of them present only once. The starting material was unstimulated CD4+ T cells sorted from spleen or lymph node cells, obtained before transplant. These TCRs come from a human donor who was the organ donor for an intestinal transplant. The CDR3 runs from the conserved cysteine through the conserved F or W. The D gene is left open where the match is weak. Not all rows give a size; the values are once, few, many and, for expanded clones, a class.

size	J	D	V	CDR3	DNA
.	TRBJ1-6	.	TRBV5-4	CASSLLLVNSPLHF	TGTGCCAGCAGCTTGCTTTTGGTGAATTCACCCCTCCACTTT
.	TRBJ1-2	TRBD1	TRBV5-1	CASQETGESYGYTF	TGCGCCAGCCAAGAAACAGGGGAGAGCTATGGCTACACCTTC
.	TRBJ1-1	.	TRBV5-6	CASSFPPRFWAFF	TGTGCCAGCAGCTTCCCTCCCCGTTTTTGGGCTTTCTTT
.	TRBJ2-7	TRBD1	TRBV29-1	CSAARDRVYEQYF	TGCAGCGCAGCTAGGGACAGGGTTTACGAGCAGTACTTC
.	TRBJ2-3	TRBD2	TRBV7-9	CASSLRIFSGGARDTQYF	TGTGCCAGCAGCTTACGGATATTCAGCGGGGGGGCCAGGGATACGCAGTATTTT
.	TRBJ1-1	TRBD1	TRBV5-5	CASSLKTGLRLEAFF	TGTGCCAGCAGCTTGAAGACAGGGCTTCGTCTTGAAGCTTTCTTT
.	TRBJ2-5	.	TRBV19	CASSISVQETQYF	TGTGCCAGTAGTATATCGGTCCAAGAGACCCAGTACTTC
.	TRBJ2-5	TRBD1	TRBV10-2	CASRVTGGSETQYF	TGCGCCAGCAGGGTCACAGGGGGCTCGGAGACCCAGTACTTC
.	TRBJ1-4	.	TRBV18	CASSPLTADNEKLFF	TGTGCCAGCTCACCACTCACAGCCGATAATGAAAAACTGTTTTTT
.	TRBJ1-6	TRBD1	TRBV2	CASSGEQGQSYNSPLHF	TGTGCCAGCAGTGGAGAACAGGGACAGTCCTATAATTCACCCCTCCACTTT
once	TRBJ2-7	TRBD2	TRBV7-6	CASSLGLASSEQYF	TGTGCCAGCAGCTTGGGACTAGCGAGTTCCGAGCAGTACTTC
once	TRBJ1-1	.	TRBV4-1	CASSQVPMNTEAFF	TGCGCCAGCAGCCAAGTCCCCATGAACACTGAAGCTTTCTTT
.	TRBJ1-6	.	TRBV4-1	CASSQDHPGRGPLHF	TGCGCCAGCAGCCAAGATCATCCGGGCAGAGGGCCCCTCCACTTT
once	TRBJ2-5	TRBD1	TRBV6-1	CASSGGTGAAETQYF	TGTGCCAGCAGTGGGGGGACAGGGGCTGCAGAGACCCAGTACTTC
.	TRBJ2-1	TRBD1	TRBV5-5	CASREPGTGNNEQFF	TGTGCCAGCAGAGAACCCGGGACAGGGAACAATGAGCAGTTCTTC
once	TRBJ1-1	TRBD1	TRBV10-2	CASTGQGLNTEAFF	TGCGCCAGCACGGGACAGGGTCTGAACACTGAAGCTTTCTTT
.	TRBJ2-7	.	TRBV2	CASSEDRHSYEQYF	TGTGCCAGCAGTGAAGATCGGCACTCCTACGAGCAGTACTTC
.	TRBJ2-5	TRBD2	TRBV25-1	CASSVRSGVQETQYF	TGTGCCAGCAGTGTTAGAAGCGGGGTCCAAGAGACCCAGTACTTC
.	TRBJ2-7	TRBD2	TRBV6-1	CASSERGISYEQYF	TGTGCCAGCAGTGAGCGGGGGATCTCCTACGAGCAGTACTTC
.	TRBJ2-5	.	TRBV6-5	CASSYSSEETQYF	TGTGCCAGCAGTTACTCGAGTGAAGAGACCCAGTACTTC
.	TRBJ1-2	TRBD1	TRBV6-5	CASTWGRGPNGYTF	TGTGCCAGCACCTGGGGCAGGGGGCCCAATGGCTACACCTTC
.	TRBJ2-7	TRBD1	TRBV7-9	CASSKGQRYEQYF	TGTGCCAGCAGCAAGGGACAGCGCTACGAGCAGTACTTC
.	TRBJ1-2	TRBD1	TRBV6-1	CASWSGGGYGYTF	TGTGCCAGCTGGTCAGGGGGCGGCTATGGCTACACCTTC
.	TRBJ2-3	TRBD2	TRBV28	CASSPSGGTDTQYF	TGTGCCAGCAGTCCTAGCGGGGGCACAGATACGCAGTATTTT
.	TRBJ1-4	TRBD1	TRBV5-1	CASSLDRDRNEKLFF	TGCGCCAGCAGCTTGGATAGGGACAGGAATGAAAAACTGTTTTTT
.	TRBJ2-7	TRBD1	TRBV27	CASSLRTGFSYEQYF	TGTGCCAGCAGTTTAAGGACAGGGTTCTCCTACGAGCAGTACTTC
.	TRBJ2-7	TRBD1	TRBV11-2	CASSPTGPPSYEQYF	TGTGCCAGCAGTCCGACAGGGCCGCCCTCCTACGAGCAGTACTTC
.	TRBJ1-1	.	TRBV7-8	CASSLGGPSTEAFF	TGTGCCAGCAGCTTAGGGGGGCCCAGCACTGAAGCTTTCTTT
.	TRBJ2-6	.	TRBV4-3	CASSSDALLPLSSGANVLTF	TGCGCCAGCAGCTCGGACGCTCTACTGCCGTTATCCTCTGGGGCCAACGTCCTGACTTTC
.	TRBJ1-5	TRBD1	TRBV28	CASSSQGQVNQPQHF	TGTGCCAGCAGCAGTCAGGGACAGGTTAATCAGCCCCAGCATTTT
.	TRBJ1-1	.	TRBV18	CASSPPPGASTEAFF	TGTGCCAGCTCACCACCCCCGGGGGCGAGCACTGAAGCTTTCTTT
.	TRBJ1-2	.	TRBV4-1	CASSADPDGNYGYTF	TGCGCCAGCAGCGCCGATCCTGACGGTAACTATGGCTACACCTTC
.	TRBJ2-5	TRBD1	TRBV6-1	CASSEEGDRVWETQYF	TGTGCCAGCAGTGAAGAAGGGGACAGGGTGTGGGAGACCCAGTACTTC
.	TRBJ1-4	.	TRBV30	CAWRRYPEQNEKLFF	TGTGCCTGGAGGCGCTACCCAGAGCAGAATGAAAAACTGTTTTTT
.	TRBJ1-3	.	TRBV6-1	CASSETSFSGSTIYF	TGTGCCAGCAGTGAAACCAGTTTCTCTGGGAGCACCATATATTTT
.	TRBJ2-1	TRBD1	TRBV5-6	CASSFPQGITYNEQFF	TGTGCCAGCAGCTTCCCACAGGGGATCACCTACAATGAGCAGTTCTTC
.	TRBJ1-2	.	TRBV6-5	CASTLRGYGYTF	TGTGCCAGCACCTTACGGGGATATGGCTACACCTTC
.	TRBJ1-2	TRBD1	TRBV5-4	CASSYGQGDGYTF	TGTGCCAGCAGCTACGGACAGGGTGATGGCTACACCTTC
.	TRBJ2-5	.	TRBV10-2	CASSRFQETQYF	TGCGCCAGCTCTAGGTTTCAAGAGACCCAGTACTTC
.	TRBJ2-3	TRBD1	TRBV19	CASSRQGDPDTQYF	TGTGCCAGTAGCCGACAGGGCGACCCAGATACGCAGTATTTT
once	TRBJ2-1	TRBD1	TRBV5-4	CASSSDRGSYNEQFF	TGTGCCAGCAGCTCGGACAGGGGTTCCTACAATGAGCAGTTCTTC
few	TRBJ2-3	.	TRBV6-1	CASSWTDTQYF	TGTGCCAGCAGTTGGACGGATACGCAGTATTTT
.	TRBJ2-3	.	TRBV5-4	CASSSPGYTSPDTQYF	TGTGCCAGCAGCTCCCCCGGTTATACGTCCCCAGATACGCAGTATTTT
.	TRBJ1-1	.	TRBV6-6	CASSPSNTEAFF	TGTGCCAGCAGTCCATCGAACACTGAAGCTTTCTTT
few	TRBJ2-7	TRBD2	TRBV7-2	CASTLSGGGTYEQYF	TGTGCCAGCACTCTAAGCGGGGGGGGCACCTACGAGCAGTACTTC
once	TRBJ1-4	.	TRBV25-1	CASSDVVVTNEKLFF	TGTGCCAGCAGTGACGTGGTTGTAACTAATGAAAAACTGTTTTTT